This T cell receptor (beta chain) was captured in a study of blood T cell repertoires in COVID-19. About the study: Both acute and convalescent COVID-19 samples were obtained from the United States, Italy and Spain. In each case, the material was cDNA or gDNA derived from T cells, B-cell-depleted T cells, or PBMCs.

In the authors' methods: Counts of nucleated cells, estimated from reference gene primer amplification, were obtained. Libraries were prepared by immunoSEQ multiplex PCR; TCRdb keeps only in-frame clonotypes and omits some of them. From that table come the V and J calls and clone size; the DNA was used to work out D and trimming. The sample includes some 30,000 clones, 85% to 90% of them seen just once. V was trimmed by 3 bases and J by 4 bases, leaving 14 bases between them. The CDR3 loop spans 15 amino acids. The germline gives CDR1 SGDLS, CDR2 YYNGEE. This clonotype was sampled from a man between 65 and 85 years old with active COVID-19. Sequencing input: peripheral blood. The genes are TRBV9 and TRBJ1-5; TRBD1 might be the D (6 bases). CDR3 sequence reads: CASSAEGHQNQPQHF. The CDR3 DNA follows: TGTGCCAGCAGCGCAGAGGGACACCAAAATCAGCCCCAGCATTTT.